These 30 T cell receptor beta chains originate from one sample sequenced in a study of shared clonotypes between healthy human individuals. Generated by immunoSEQ multiplex PCR, the TCRdb table keeps only in-frame clones and is missing some. Of 2 million to 2.5 million clones detected, 85% to 95% appear once; the ten largest clones hold 0.35% to 0.45%. The sample comprised naive CD4+ T cells from PBMCs. As for subset: CD45RA+ positively selected. The receptors derive from a man aged 18-30 years in good health. Some clones in this sample may be carry-over from other donors' samples.

This clone was counted only a few times. This sample also contains other DNA sequences that code for the same CDR3. The rearrangement links TRBV6-5 to TRBJ1-1; no reliable D call. The ends were cut back, 0 bases at V and 2 bases at J, with 7 bases in the middle. Germline CDR1 and CDR2: MNHEY and SVGAGI. This CDR3 contains 14 residues. The CDR3 loop reads CASSYSRVNTEAFF. CDR3 DNA: TGTGCCAGCAGTTACTCGAGGGTTAACACTGAAGCTTTCTTT.

The genes are TRBV5-3 and TRBJ2-3, with 9 bases lining up with TRBD2. TRBV5-3 is marked as an open reading frame, function uncertain. This CDR3 comprises 20 residues. Germline trimming cut 1 base from V and 1 base from J; bases unmatched to any gene: 16. CDR3 in DNA: TGTGCCAGAAGCTTGTGGGGACTAGCCCAATCCAAAACCCGCACAGATACGCAGTATTTT. This gives the protein CARSLWGLAQSKTRTDTQYF.

Comments on this clone: The sample carries other DNA sequences with the same CDR3. The rearrangement joins TRBV19 to TRBJ2-7; 7 nucleotides agree with TRBD1. CDR1 is LNHDA and CDR2 is SQIVND in the germline V gene (reference sequence). The CDR3 runs to 12 residues. The V gene end was trimmed by 4 bases and the J gene end by 6 bases; junction bases not matched to a gene: 3. In DNA, the CDR3 is TGTGCCAGTAGTACCCGACAGGGCGAGCAGTACTTC. Translating gives CASSTRQGEQYF.

The chain carries TRBV2 and TRBJ2-7; 7 bases are a match to TRBD2. The CDR3 runs to 17 residues. CDR1 and CDR2 from the germline V gene are SNHLY and FYNNEI. The J segment lost 6 bases and the V segment lost 6 bases, leaving 20 bases of the junction unmatched. This chain's CDR3 is CASSHFLPLAGDVEQYF. For the CDR3, the DNA is TGTGCCAGCAGCCACTTCCTCCCACTGGCGGGAGACGTCGAGCAGTACTTC.

There are a few counts of this clone. This chain joins TRBV7-8 and TRBJ1-2, with D unresolved. Trimming shortened V by 5 bases and J by 6 bases, and 10 bases separated the two germline ends. Germline lookup yields CDR1 SGHVS and CDR2 FQNEAQ. CDR3 length: 12 amino acids. The CDR3 is CASSPDGDGYTF. The CDR3 DNA follows: TGTGCCAGCAGCCCCGATGGGGATGGCTACACCTTC.

The gene calls are TRBV30 and TRBJ2-7; 10 bases line up with TRBD1. Per the germline V gene, CDR1 is GTSNPN and CDR2 is SVGIG (reference sequence). This CDR3 contains 14 residues. V dropped 1 base and J dropped 3; count of bases not matched to a gene: 3. CDR3 bases: TGTGCCTGGAGTGGGACAGGGGGTATCTACGAGCAGTACTTC. Translated, it gives CAWSGTGGIYEQYF.

The CDR3, as DNA: TGTGCCACCAGCGACCGTATCTCGGGACTAGCGGGAGCCCAGCAGTATTTT. This translates into CATSDRISGLAGAQQYF. The gene calls are TRBV15 and TRBJ2-3, with TRBD2 identical over 14 bases. The CDR3 is made up of 17 amino acids. J was trimmed by 11 bases and V by 5 bases; bases with no gene match: 15. CDR1 LNHNV and CDR2 YYDKDF come from the germline V gene (reference sequence).

V and J are TRBV27 and TRBJ1-4; 9 positions match TRBD1. Losses at the gene ends were 6 bases for V and 8 bases for J; bases not matched to a gene: 10. This CDR3 has 15 residues. CDR1 is MNHEY and CDR2 is SMNVEV in the germline V gene (reference sequence). CDR3 loop: CASRGLGQGGEKLFF. In DNA, the CDR3 is TGTGCCAGCAGGGGTCTGGGACAGGGAGGCGAAAAACTGTTTTTT.

V and J are TRBV5-4 and TRBJ2-5; D call uncertain. Looked up from germline, CDR1 is SGHNT and CDR2 is YYREEE (reference sequence). This CDR3 region has 15 residues. The germline V and J ends were trimmed by 2 bases and 4 bases, with 15 bases remaining between them. DNA of the CDR3: TGTGCCAGCAGCTTCTTTCAGCCAATCCGAGAGACCCAGTACTTC. Its protein product is CASSFFQPIRETQYF.

V gene TRBV4-2 combines with J gene TRBJ2-3; 9 positions agree with TRBD2. CDR1 and CDR2 (germline): LGHNA, YNFKEQ. The J segment lost 3 bases and the V segment lost 1 base, leaving 11 bases of the junction unmatched. The CDR3 is 18 residues long. The CDR3 nucleotides read TGTGCCAGCAGCCAAGCATGGTCTAGCGGGGCCGTGACAGATACGCAGTATTTT. Translation gives CASSQAWSSGAVTDTQYF.

V gene TRBV6-4 combines with J gene TRBJ2-1, with D perhaps assigned TRBD1 or TRBD2 (5 bases each). The CDR3 has 13 amino acids. The V and J ends lost 3 bases and 12 bases respectively, with 15 bases between them. Germline CDR1 reads MRHNA; CDR2 reads SNTAGT. The CDR3: CASSEGREYRQFF. The CDR3 coding sequence is TGTGCCAGCAGTGAGGGCAGGGAGTACCGGCAGTTCTTC.

As for this clone: Other DNA sequences in the same sample also yield this CDR3. The chain is built from TRBV5-1 and TRBJ1-1; no definite D call. CDR3 length equals 14 residues. The V and J ends lost 0 bases and 3 bases respectively, with 9 bases between them. The germline V gene encodes CDR1 SGHRS and CDR2 YFSETQ. CDR3 amino acids: CASSLGFGDTEAFF. CDR3 DNA: TGCGCCAGCAGCTTGGGCTTCGGCGACACTGAAGCTTTCTTT.

This rearrangement joins TRBV9 to TRBJ1-3; no clear D gene. The ends were cut back, 4 bases at V and 4 bases at J, with 15 bases in the middle. The CDR3 totals 15 residues. Germline assignment: CDR1 SGDLS and CDR2 YYNGEE. CDR3 nucleotide sequence: TGTGCCAGCAGCTCCCCCCGAGGGAACGGAAACACCATATATTTT. This codes for CASSSPRGNGNTIYF.

The chain couples TRBV11-2 to TRBJ2-7; D call uncertain. Trimming took off 4 bases at V and 9 bases at J, with 16 bases between the two ends. The CDR3 is made up of 13 amino acids. Germline V lookup: CDR1 SGHAT, CDR2 FQNNGV. The CDR3 nucleotides are TGTGCCAGCAGCTCCAGTAGTCCCTCGGGGCAGTACTTC. It translates to CASSSSSPSGQYF.

The chain combines TRBV7-7 with TRBJ2-3; 8 bases agree with TRBD2. This CDR3 has 18 amino acids. Germline CDR1 is SSHAT and CDR2 is FNYEAQ (reference sequence). Trimming at V came to 5 bases and at J to 4 bases, leaving 17 bases not matched to a gene. The CDR3 region is CASSLRMAGRAGADTQYF. The CDR3 nucleotides read TGTGCCAGCAGCCTCCGGATGGCGGGACGAGCGGGGGCAGATACGCAGTATTTT.

This chain uses TRBV7-8 with TRBJ1-2; D may be TRBD1 (5 bases). The CDR3 is 13 residues long. Trimming removed 5 bases at V and 1 base at J, with 8 bases between. Germline loops: CDR1 SGHVS, CDR2 FQNEAQ. The CDR3 sequence is CASSRGHNYGYTF. CDR3 sequence (DNA): TGTGCCAGCAGCAGGGGTCATAACTATGGCTACACCTTC.

The rearrangement joins TRBV5-1 to TRBJ2-5; 8 bases are shared with TRBD2. The CDR3 runs 16 residues. The germline CDR1 and CDR2 sequences are SGHRS and YFSETQ. The trim removed 0 bases at V and 4 bases at J, leaving 8 bases unmatched. CDR3 DNA sequence: TGCGCCAGCAGCTTGGGACTAGCGATTTTAGGAGAGACCCAGTACTTC. This sequence encodes CASSLGLAILGETQYF.

The DNA of the CDR3 is TGTGCCAGCAGCCCCGGACAGGGCCATGGCTACACCTTC. Amino acids: CASSPGQGHGYTF. The chain carries TRBV7-3 and TRBJ1-2, with 8 bases fitting TRBD1. Germline assignment: CDR1 SGHTA and CDR2 FQGTGA. CDR3 length equals 13 residues. Germline trimming cut 5 bases from V and 6 bases from J; bases unmatched to any gene: 5.

The rearrangement links TRBV20-1 to TRBJ2-5; no firm D call. The J call may not be correct, given that the DNA end is closer to TRBJ2-7. Germline V gene sequence: CDR1 DFQATT, CDR2 SNEGSKA (reference sequence). The CDR3 loop spans 11 amino acids. CDR3 nucleotide sequence: TGCAGTGCTAGAGCCCCACTCGAGCAGTACTTC. This gives the protein CSARAPLEQYF.

The chain has TRBV19 and TRBJ1-2, with D uncertain. The CDR3 runs to 13 residues. The germline CDR1 and CDR2 sequences are LNHDA and SQIVND (reference sequence). V gave up 4 bases and J gave up 7 bases, with 13 bases separating them. This CDR3 is CASSTPGIGGYTF. The CDR3 DNA follows: TGTGCCAGTAGTACTCCGGGGATAGGTGGCTACACCTTC.

The chain links TRBV19 to TRBJ2-1; no clear D. Trimming pared 3 bases from V and 4 bases from J, leaving 13 bases between. This CDR3 is built from 15 residues. Germline V gene sequence: CDR1 LNHDA, CDR2 SQIVND (reference sequence). The DNA for the CDR3 is TGTGCCAGTAGTATCAGCGATGCGGTTTACAATGAGCAGTTCTTC. This encodes CASSISDAVYNEQFF.

The J gene is TRBJ1-1, the V gene TRBV27; no clear D gene. Germline CDR1 and CDR2: MNHEY and SMNVEV (reference sequence). The CDR3 is 13 residues long. Trimming shortened V by 8 bases and J by 11 bases, and 21 bases separated the two germline ends. The CDR3 spells CASGQLGSATAFF. DNA for the CDR3: TGTGCCAGCGGCCAACTTGGGTCCGCCACTGCTTTCTTT.

The genes are TRBV18 and TRBJ1-1; 8 bases are shared with TRBD1. With 3 bases clipped from V and 2 bases from J, the junction kept 5 bases outside the gene matches. CDR3 length: 15 amino acids. Germline CDR1 KGHSH, CDR2 LQKENI. Here the CDR3 reads CASSPQGAFNTEAFF. The CDR3 DNA reads as TGTGCCAGCTCACCTCAGGGGGCGTTCAACACTGAAGCTTTCTTT.

The chain employs TRBV28 and TRBJ1-1; the D is unclear. The CDR3 has 14 residues. Germline V CDR1 and CDR2: MDHEN, SYDVKM. V shed 4 bases and J shed 4 bases, with 13 bases lying between them. The chain's CDR3 is CASSSRRVGTEAFF. In DNA, the CDR3 is TGTGCCAGCAGTTCTAGAAGGGTCGGCACTGAAGCTTTCTTT. The variable domain in full, with the rest retrieved from reference TRBV28 and TRBJ1-1, is DVKVTQSSRYLVKRTGEKVFLECVQDMDHENMFWYRQDPGLGLRLIYFSYDVKMKEKGDIPEGYSVSREKKERFSLILESASTNQTSMYLCASSSRRVGTEAFFGQGTRLTVV.

The chain recombines TRBV6-1 with TRBJ2-1, with TRBD1 matching over 10 bases. V gave up 4 bases and J gave up 8 bases; unmatched junction bases: 5. This CDR3 comprises 14 residues. Germline assignment: CDR1 MNHNS and CDR2 SASEGT. The chain's CDR3 is CASSGGQGIHEQFF. CDR3 nucleotide sequence: TGTGCCAGCAGTGGGGGACAGGGGATACATGAGCAGTTCTTC.

The V gene is TRBV6-5, the J gene TRBJ2-7, with 10 bases aligning to TRBD1. The ends lost 8 bases at V and 6 bases at J; junction bases unmatched: 13. The V gene's germline CDR1 is MNHEY and CDR2 SVGAGI. The CDR3 has 15 amino acids. This CDR3 is CASRKPGQGSGEQYF. The CDR3 coding sequence is TGTGCCAGCCGGAAACCGGGACAGGGGAGCGGCGAGCAGTACTTC.

The rearrangement joins TRBV7-3 to TRBJ2-1, with D possibly TRBD2 on 5 matching bases. The length of the CDR3 is 13 residues. V was trimmed by 1 base and J by 10 bases, leaving 11 bases between them. Germline V CDR1 and CDR2: SGHTA, FQGTGA. In nucleotides, the CDR3 is TGTGCCAGCAGCTTAAGGGATGGGAGAGAGCAGTTCTTC. This codes for CASSLRDGREQFF.

V gene TRBV28 combines with J gene TRBJ1-2; D may be TRBD1 (6 bases). The CDR3 length is 20 residues. Germline assignment: CDR1 MDHEN and CDR2 SYDVKM. V lost 4 bases and J lost 4, with 31 bases in between. CDR3 sequence reads: CASSSPSVALPTGAAYGYTF. The CDR3 DNA follows: TGTGCCAGCAGTTCCCCAAGTGTTGCCCTTCCGACAGGCGCAGCCTATGGCTACACCTTC.

CDR3 sequence (DNA): TGCGCCAGCAGAACAGGGGCTGGAAACACCATATATTTT. This encodes CASRTGAGNTIYF. The rearrangement uses TRBV5-1 and TRBJ1-3; 7 positions match TRBD1. Germline CDR1 reads SGHRS; CDR2 reads YFSETQ. The V gene end was trimmed by 5 bases and the J gene end by 2 bases; junction bases not matched to a gene: 1. The CDR3 consists of 13 residues.

This chain connects TRBV7-9 to TRBJ2-7; 9 bases fit TRBD1. Germline V lookup: CDR1 SEHNR, CDR2 FQNEAQ (reference sequence). CDR3 length equals 15 residues. V dropped 1 base and J dropped 4; count of bases not matched to a gene: 5. The CDR3 spells CASSLVGTGTYEQYF. For the CDR3, the DNA is TGTGCCAGCAGCTTAGTTGGGACAGGGACTTACGAGCAGTACTTC. Supplemented by reference TRBV7-9 and TRBJ2-7, the full variable domain reads DTGVSQNPRHKITKRGQNVTFRCDPISEHNRLYWYRQTLGQGPEFLTYFQNEAQLEKSRLLSDRFSAERPKGSFSTLEIQRTEQGDSAMYLCASSLVGTGTYEQYFGPGTRLTVT.